This T cell receptor beta chain was recorded in a study of blood T cell repertoires in COVID-19. In the authors' workflow: Reference gene primers were amplified, and this amplification served to estimate nucleated cell counts. Sequenced by immunoSEQ multiplex PCR; TCRdb stores in-frame clones only, minus some. V, J and clone size derive from that table, while D and trimming were established from the DNA sequence. The sample yields about 200,000 clones, 89% seen once. This clone appeared a single time. The CDR3 has 17 amino acids. With 6 bases clipped from V and 3 bases from J, the junction kept 13 bases outside the gene matches. The V gene's germline CDR1 is LNHDA and CDR2 SQIVND (reference sequence).

The sample comprised peripheral blood. The clonotype was recovered from a woman aged 40 to 55 with acute or convalescent COVID-19. The chain has TRBV19 and TRBJ1-4, with 7 bases fitting TRBD1. CDR3 sequence: CASRSRRQGLSNEKLFF. The CDR3 region has the DNA TGTGCCAGTAGATCCCGGAGACAGGGATTATCTAATGAAAAACTGTTTTTT.